This section outlines one TCR beta chain sequence together with its context. The junction had 4 bases not matched to a gene; V was cut back by 5 bases and J by 6 bases. The CDR3 runs to 13 residues. CDR1 and CDR2 (germline): LGHNA, YSLEER. The data are from a study of control samples from healthy donors and cancer patients. Assay used: immunoSEQ multiplex PCR; TCRdb lists only in-frame clones, some missing. This repertoire shows 110,000 to 150,000 clones, about nine tenths found once; its top ten account for less than 5.5%. This receptor was taken from a man between 25 and 39 years old in good health. The specimen was blood. V is TRBV4-3 and J is TRBJ1-2; 9 positions agree with TRBD1. The CDR3 protein is CASSFRQGDGYTF. CDR3 nucleotides: TGCGCCAGCAGCTTCAGACAGGGGGATGGCTACACCTTC.